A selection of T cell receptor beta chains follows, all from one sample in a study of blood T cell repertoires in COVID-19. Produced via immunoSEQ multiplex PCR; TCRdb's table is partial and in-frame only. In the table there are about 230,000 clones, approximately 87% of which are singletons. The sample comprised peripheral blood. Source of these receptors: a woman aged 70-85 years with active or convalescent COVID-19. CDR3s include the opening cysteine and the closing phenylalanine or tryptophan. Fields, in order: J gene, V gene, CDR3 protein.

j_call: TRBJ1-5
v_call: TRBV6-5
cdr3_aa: CASSYYQGDQPQHF

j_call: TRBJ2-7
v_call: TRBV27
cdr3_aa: CASSYDRDSYEQYF

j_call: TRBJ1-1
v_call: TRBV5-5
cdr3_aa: CASSFLGANTEAFF

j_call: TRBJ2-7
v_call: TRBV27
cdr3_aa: CASLNPTGQYF

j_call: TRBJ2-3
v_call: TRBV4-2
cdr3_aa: CASSQVAAVQTDTQYF

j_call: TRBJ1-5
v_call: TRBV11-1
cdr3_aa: CASSKQGEQPQHF

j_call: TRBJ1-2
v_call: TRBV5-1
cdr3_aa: CASSFVRDSNGYTF

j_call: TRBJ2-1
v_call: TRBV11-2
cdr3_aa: CASSPRLAGGGNEQFF

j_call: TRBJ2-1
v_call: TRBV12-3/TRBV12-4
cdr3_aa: CASRRGGDEQFF

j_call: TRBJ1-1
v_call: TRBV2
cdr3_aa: CASSVTFGVAFF

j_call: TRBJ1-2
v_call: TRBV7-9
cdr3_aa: CASSFGPGGYTF

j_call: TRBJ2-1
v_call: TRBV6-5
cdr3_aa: CASSYSEQGPYNEQFF

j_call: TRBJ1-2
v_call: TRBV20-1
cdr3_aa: CSASGPQGTGGYTF

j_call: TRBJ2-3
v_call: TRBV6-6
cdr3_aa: CASSWTSGPHTQYF

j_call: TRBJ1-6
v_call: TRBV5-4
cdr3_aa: CASSSGTGAKKSLLHF

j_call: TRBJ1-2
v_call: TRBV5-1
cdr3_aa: CASSLGQDPPGGYTF

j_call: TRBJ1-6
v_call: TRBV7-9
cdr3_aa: CASSPNIKGISPLHF

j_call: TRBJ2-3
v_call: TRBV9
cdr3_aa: CASSPGRGSADTQYF

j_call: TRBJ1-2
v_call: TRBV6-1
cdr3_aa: CASSASRDRGNYGYTF

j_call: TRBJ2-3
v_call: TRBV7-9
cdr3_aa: CASSFTSGADLRQYF

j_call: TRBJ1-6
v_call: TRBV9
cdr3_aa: CASSVARQTYNSPLHF

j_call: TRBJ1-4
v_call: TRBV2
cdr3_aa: CAIQGEEEKLFF

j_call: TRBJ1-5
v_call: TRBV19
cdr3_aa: CASSVSGQDRQSQHF

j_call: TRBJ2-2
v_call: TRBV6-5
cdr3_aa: CASSFTHLNTGELFF

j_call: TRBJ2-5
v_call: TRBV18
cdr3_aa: CASSPIQETQYF

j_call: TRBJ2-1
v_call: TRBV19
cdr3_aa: CASRGHQGTGDWYEQFF

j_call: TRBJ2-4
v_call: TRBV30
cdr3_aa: CAWSSTQGLLAKNIQYF

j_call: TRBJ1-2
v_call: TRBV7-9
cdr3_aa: CASSTGQGVYGYTF

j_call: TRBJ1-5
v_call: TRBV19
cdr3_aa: CASSIFYRNQPQHF

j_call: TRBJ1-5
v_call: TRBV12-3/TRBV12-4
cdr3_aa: CASSMDRRRPQHF

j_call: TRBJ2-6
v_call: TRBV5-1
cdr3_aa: CASSTGGHSGANVLTF

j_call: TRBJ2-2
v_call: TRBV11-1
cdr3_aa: CASSLEDYYTGELFF

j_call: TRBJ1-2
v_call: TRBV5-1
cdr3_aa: CASSLESGGTGYTF

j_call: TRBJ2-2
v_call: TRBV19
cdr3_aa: CASSILMGELFF

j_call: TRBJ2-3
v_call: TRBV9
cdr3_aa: CASSVGAGQQYF

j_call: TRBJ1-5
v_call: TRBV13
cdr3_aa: CASSRGGERSNQPQHF

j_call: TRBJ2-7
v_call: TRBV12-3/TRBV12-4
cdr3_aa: CASTHRGEQYF

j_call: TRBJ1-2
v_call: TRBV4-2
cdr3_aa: CASSQDHRGRYGYTF

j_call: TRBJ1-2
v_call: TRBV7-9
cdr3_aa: CASSSHRDTGRSYTF

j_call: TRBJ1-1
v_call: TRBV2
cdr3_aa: CASSDYAGYTEAFF

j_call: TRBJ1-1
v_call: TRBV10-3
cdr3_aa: CATEQQGGNEAFF

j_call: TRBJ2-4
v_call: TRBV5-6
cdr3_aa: CASSTLEAGVAKNIQYF

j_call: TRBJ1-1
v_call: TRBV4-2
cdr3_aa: CASSPSDRGLLNTEAFF

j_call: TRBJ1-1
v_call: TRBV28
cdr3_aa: CASSPPAGVMTEAFF

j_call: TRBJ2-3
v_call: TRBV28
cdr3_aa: CATRTGSTDTQYF

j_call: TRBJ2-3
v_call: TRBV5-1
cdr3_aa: CASSFKGDTQYF